This T cell receptor (beta chain) stems from a study of Ad26.COV2.S vaccination and SARS-CoV-2 variants. Overall study results and limits: Across vaccine and placebo recipients, the breadth of non-spike TCRs was similar. After vaccination, reports described spike-specific CD8+ and CD4+ T cell responses as showing substantial breadth.

Libraries were prepared by immunoSEQ multiplex PCR; TCRdb keeps only in-frame clonotypes and omits some of them. The sample has about 100,000 clones; around 81% are singletons. The CDR3 extends over 17 amino acids. Germline-derived CDR1 and CDR2 are SEHNR and FQNEAQ (reference sequence). The V gene end was trimmed by 1 base and the J gene end by 5 bases; junction bases not matched to a gene: 12. As to this clone: What it binds is not known.

The TCR sequence derives from a human donor who had recovered from COVID-19. The chain has TRBV7-9 and TRBJ1-1, with 8 bases aligning to TRBD1. The sequences come from peripheral blood, collected after recovery from COVID-19. CDR3 nucleotide sequence: TGTGCCAGCAGCTTAGGAGAGGCAGGGGGCGAGAGTACTGAAGCTTTCTTT. It specifies CASSLGEAGGESTEAFF.